What follows are 14 T cell receptor beta chains derived from one specimen sequenced in a study of blood T cell repertoires in COVID-19. Assay: immunoSEQ multiplex PCR; the TCRdb copy retains only in-frame clones and omits some. This sample has some 150,000 clones, with around 85% found just once. Sequencing was performed on peripheral blood. These receptor sequences come from a woman between 70 and 85 years old with acute or convalescent COVID-19.

There are a few counts of this clone. The chain uses TRBV12-3 or TRBV12-4 and TRBJ1-1; the D is unclear. V lost 5 bases and J lost 4, with 5 bases in between. The CDR3 has 11 residues. CDR3 in DNA: TGTGCCAGCAGTCCAGGCACTGAAGCTTTCTTT. Protein sequence: CASSPGTEAFF.

The chain is built from TRBV6-6 and TRBJ1-5, with 7 bases fitting TRBD1. With 5 bases clipped from V and 3 bases from J, the junction kept 4 bases outside the gene matches. The CDR3 has 14 residues. Germline loops: CDR1 MNHNY, CDR2 SVGAGI (reference sequence). The CDR3 region is CASSPQGYNQPQHF. The CDR3 region has the DNA TGTGCCAGCAGTCCACAGGGGTACAATCAGCCCCAGCATTTT.

The gene calls are TRBV7-2 and TRBJ2-4, with 10 bases lining up with TRBD1. The CDR3 is 19 residues long. In germline, CDR1 is SGHTA, CDR2 FQGNSA. Germline trimming cut 2 bases from V and 0 bases from J; bases unmatched to any gene: 10. CDR3 region: CASSLPGQGSPVAKNIQYF. Here the CDR3 DNA reads TGTGCCAGCAGCTTACCGGGACAGGGGTCACCAGTAGCCAAAAACATTCAGTACTTC.

The J gene is TRBJ1-1, the V gene TRBV28; TRBD1 is a possible D gene (5 bases). The CDR3 is 15 amino acids. CDR1 and CDR2 (germline): MDHEN, SYDVKM. With 5 bases removed from V and 2 bases from J, the gap between germline ends came to 15 bases. The CDR3 DNA follows: TGTGCCAGCAGTCCACCTAACAGGAGTAACACTGAAGCTTTCTTT. Encoded protein: CASSPPNRSNTEAFF.

J is TRBJ2-2 and V is TRBV19; D is possibly TRBD1 (6 bases). Germline CDR1 is LNHDA and CDR2 is SQIVND (reference sequence). Deletions cut 3 bases from V and 4 bases from J, with 9 bases between. This CDR3 is 14 amino acids long. CDR3 amino acids: CASSITGPTGELFF. CDR3 nucleotide sequence: TGTGCCAGTAGTATCACAGGGCCCACCGGGGAGCTGTTTTTT.

This chain connects TRBV28 to TRBJ1-1, with unresolved D. The CDR3 has 15 residues. From germline, CDR1 is MDHEN and CDR2 SYDVKM. V gave up 3 bases and J gave up 0 bases, with 11 bases separating them. The CDR3 DNA reads as TGTGCCAGCAGTTTGCAACCTGAGATGAACACTGAAGCTTTCTTT. It specifies CASSLQPEMNTEAFF.

The chain combines TRBV18 with TRBJ2-1, with 11 bases aligning to TRBD1. This CDR3 spans 14 amino acids. Germline V gene lookup returns CDR1 KGHSH and CDR2 LQKENI. V gave up 1 base and J gave up 10 bases; unmatched junction bases: 3. CDR3 amino acids: CASSPLGTGGEQFF. The CDR3 DNA sequence: TGTGCCAGCTCACCACTCGGGACAGGGGGGGAGCAGTTCTTC.

The J gene is TRBJ1-5, the V gene TRBV29-1; 7 bases line up with TRBD1. Germline V gives CDR1 SQVTM, CDR2 ANQGSEA. The CDR3 has 13 residues. J lost 4 bases, V lost 4 bases, and 4 bases had no gene match. CDR3 sequence (DNA): TGCAGCGTTGTGACAGGGTTAAATCAGCCCCAGCATTTT. It encodes CSVVTGLNQPQHF.

The genes are TRBV4-1 and TRBJ2-1; 12 bases are shared with TRBD2. Germline V gene lookup returns CDR1 MGHRA and CDR2 YSYEKL. Trimming cost V 0 bases and J 6 bases; bases outside gene matches: 3. The CDR3 extends over 16 amino acids. This chain's CDR3 is CASSQDLAGGTNEQFF. In nucleotides, the CDR3 is TGCGCCAGCAGCCAAGATCTAGCGGGGGGGACCAATGAGCAGTTCTTC.

This chain connects TRBV7-2 to TRBJ1-2, with TRBD1 matching over 10 bases. Germline CDR1 is SGHTA and CDR2 is FQGNSA. This CDR3 spans 15 amino acids. V lost 3 bases and J lost 3; bases outside the gene matches: 4. The CDR3 is CASSFQGQGYYGYTF. CDR3 sequence (DNA): TGTGCCAGCAGCTTTCAGGGACAGGGGTACTATGGCTACACCTTC.

The rearrangement uses TRBV14 and TRBJ1-1; D is ambiguous. In germline, CDR1 is SGHDN, CDR2 FVKESK. The length of the CDR3 is 14 residues. Trimming cost V 0 bases and J 3 bases, with 8 bases left between them. For the CDR3, the DNA is TGTGCCAGCAGCCAAGATTCCTCAGACACTGAAGCTTTCTTT. It yields the protein CASSQDSSDTEAFF.

The rearrangement joins TRBV28 to TRBJ1-1, with D tentatively TRBD1 (5 bases). Looked up from germline, CDR1 is MDHEN and CDR2 is SYDVKM. The length of the CDR3 is 17 residues. V dropped 4 bases and J dropped 1 base, with 19 bases sitting between them. CDR3 residues: CASSSFKTGLWNTEAFF. In nucleotides, the CDR3 is TGTGCCAGCAGTTCCTTCAAAACGGGACTCTGGAACACTGAAGCTTTCTTT. Full variable domain (missing parts from reference TRBV28 and TRBJ1-1): DVKVTQSSRYLVKRTGEKVFLECVQDMDHENMFWYRQDPGLGLRLIYFSYDVKMKEKGDIPEGYSVSREKKERFSLILESASTNQTSMYLCASSSFKTGLWNTEAFFGQGTRLTVV.

The gene calls are TRBV7-2 and TRBJ2-7; perhaps TRBD1 as D (7 bases). V dropped 7 bases and J dropped 5 bases, with 18 bases sitting between them. CDR3 length: 14 amino acids. Germline V gene lookup returns CDR1 SGHTA and CDR2 FQGNSA. This CDR3 reads CASTYQGGNHEQYF. CDR3 DNA: TGTGCCAGCACCTACCAGGGGGGCAACCACGAGCAGTACTTC.

Here the CDR3 reads CASNPRGGYGYTF. The CDR3 region has the DNA TGTGCCAGCAACCCCCGCGGGGGCTATGGCTACACCTTC. This rearrangement joins TRBV9 to TRBJ1-2; possible D gene TRBD1, 5 bases. The CDR3 is 13 amino acids. Trimming removed 6 bases from V and 4 bases from J, with 13 bases in between. CDR1 is SGDLS and CDR2 is YYNGEE in the germline V gene.